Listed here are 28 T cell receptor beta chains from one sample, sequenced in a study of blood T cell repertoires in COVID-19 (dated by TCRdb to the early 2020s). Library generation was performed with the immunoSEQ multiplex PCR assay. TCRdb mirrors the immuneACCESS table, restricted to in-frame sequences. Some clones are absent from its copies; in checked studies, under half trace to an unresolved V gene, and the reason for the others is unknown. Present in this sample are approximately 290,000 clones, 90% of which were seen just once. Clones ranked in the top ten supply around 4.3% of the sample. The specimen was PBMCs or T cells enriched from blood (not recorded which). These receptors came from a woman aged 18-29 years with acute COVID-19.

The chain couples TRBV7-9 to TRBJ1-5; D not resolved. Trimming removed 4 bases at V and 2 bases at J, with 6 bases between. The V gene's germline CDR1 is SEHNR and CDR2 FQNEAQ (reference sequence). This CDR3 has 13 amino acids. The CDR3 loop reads CASSSNRNQPQHF. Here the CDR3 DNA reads TGTGCCAGCAGCTCCAATCGCAATCAGCCCCAGCATTTT. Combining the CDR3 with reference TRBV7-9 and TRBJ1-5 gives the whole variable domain DTGVSQNPRHKITKRGQNVTFRCDPISEHNRLYWYRQTLGQGPEFLTYFQNEAQLEKSRLLSDRFSAERPKGSFSTLEIQRTEQGDSAMYLCASSSNRNQPQHFGDGTRLSIL.

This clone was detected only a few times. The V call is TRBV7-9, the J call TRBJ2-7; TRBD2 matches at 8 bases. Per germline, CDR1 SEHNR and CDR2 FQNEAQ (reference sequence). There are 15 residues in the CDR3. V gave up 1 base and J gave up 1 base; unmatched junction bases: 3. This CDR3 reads CASSLERERSYEQYF. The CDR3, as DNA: TGTGCCAGCAGCTTAGAGCGGGAGAGATCCTACGAGCAGTACTTC.

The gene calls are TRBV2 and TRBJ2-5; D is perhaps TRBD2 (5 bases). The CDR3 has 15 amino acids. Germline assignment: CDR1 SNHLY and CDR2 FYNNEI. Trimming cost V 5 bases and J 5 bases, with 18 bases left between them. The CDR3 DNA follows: TGTGCCAGCAGTACCCGTGGTAAGAGGGCGGAGACCCAGTACTTC. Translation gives CASSTRGKRAETQYF.

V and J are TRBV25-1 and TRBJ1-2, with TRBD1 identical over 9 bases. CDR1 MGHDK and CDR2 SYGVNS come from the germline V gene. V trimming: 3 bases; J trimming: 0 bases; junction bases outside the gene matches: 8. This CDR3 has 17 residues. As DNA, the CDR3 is TGTGCCAGCAGTGACCCCGGGACAGGGAATGCTAACTATGGCTACACCTTC. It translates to CASSDPGTGNANYGYTF.

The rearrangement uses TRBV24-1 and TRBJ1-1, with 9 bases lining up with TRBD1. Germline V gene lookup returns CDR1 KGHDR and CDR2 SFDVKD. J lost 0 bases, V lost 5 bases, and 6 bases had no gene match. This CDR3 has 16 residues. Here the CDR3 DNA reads TGTGCCACCAGTGGGAGACAGGGGGGAATGAACACTGAAGCTTTCTTT. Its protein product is CATSGRQGGMNTEAFF.

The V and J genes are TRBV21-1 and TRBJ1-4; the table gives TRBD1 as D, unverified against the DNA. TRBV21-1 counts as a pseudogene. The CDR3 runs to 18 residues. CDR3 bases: TGTGCCAGCAGCAAAGTTAGGGCAGGGGGCGTAACTAATGAAAAACTGTTTTTT. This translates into CASSKVRAGGVTNEKLFF.

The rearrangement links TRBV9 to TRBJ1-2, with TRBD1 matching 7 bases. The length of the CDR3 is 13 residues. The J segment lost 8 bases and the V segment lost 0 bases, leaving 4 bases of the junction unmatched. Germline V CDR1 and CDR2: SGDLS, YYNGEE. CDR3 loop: CASSVDRGTGYTF. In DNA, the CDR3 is TGTGCCAGCAGCGTAGACAGGGGAACAGGCTACACCTTC.

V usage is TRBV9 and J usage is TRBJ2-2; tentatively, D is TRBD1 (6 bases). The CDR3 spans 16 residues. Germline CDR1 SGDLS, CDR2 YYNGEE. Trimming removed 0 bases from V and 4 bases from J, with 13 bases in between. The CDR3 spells CASSVAAGATTGELFF. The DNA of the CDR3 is TGTGCCAGCAGCGTAGCCGCAGGGGCCACCACCGGGGAGCTGTTTTTT.

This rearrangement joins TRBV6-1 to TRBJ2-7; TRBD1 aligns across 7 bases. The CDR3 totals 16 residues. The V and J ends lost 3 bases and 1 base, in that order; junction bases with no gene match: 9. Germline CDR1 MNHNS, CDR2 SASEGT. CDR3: CASSELRGRLSYEQYF. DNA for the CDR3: TGTGCCAGCAGTGAGCTTAGGGGGCGCTTGTCCTACGAGCAGTACTTC.

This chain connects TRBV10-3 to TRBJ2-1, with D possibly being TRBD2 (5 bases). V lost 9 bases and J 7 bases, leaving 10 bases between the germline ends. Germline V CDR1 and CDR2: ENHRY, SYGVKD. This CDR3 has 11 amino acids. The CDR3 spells CAMRAANEQFF. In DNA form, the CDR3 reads TGTGCCATGCGGGCAGCGAATGAGCAGTTCTTC.

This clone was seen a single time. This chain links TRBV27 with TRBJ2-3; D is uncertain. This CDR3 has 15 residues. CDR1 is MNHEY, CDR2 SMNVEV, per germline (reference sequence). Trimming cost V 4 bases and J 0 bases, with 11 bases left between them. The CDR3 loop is CASSYMGVSTDTQYF. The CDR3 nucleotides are TGTGCCAGCAGTTACATGGGCGTCAGCACAGATACGCAGTATTTT.

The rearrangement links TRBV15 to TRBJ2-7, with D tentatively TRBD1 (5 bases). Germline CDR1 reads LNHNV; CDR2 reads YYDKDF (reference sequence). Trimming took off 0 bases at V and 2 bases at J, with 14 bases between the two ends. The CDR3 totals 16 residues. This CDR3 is CATSRDQGRTTYEQYF. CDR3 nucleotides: TGTGCCACCAGCAGAGATCAGGGCCGTACAACCTACGAGCAGTACTTC.

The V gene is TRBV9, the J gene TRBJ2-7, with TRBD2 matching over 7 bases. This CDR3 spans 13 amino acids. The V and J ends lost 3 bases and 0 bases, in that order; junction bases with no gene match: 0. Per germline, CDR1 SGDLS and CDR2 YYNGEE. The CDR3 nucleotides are TGTGCCAGCAGCGGCGGGAGCTCCTACGAGCAGTACTTC. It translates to CASSGGSSYEQYF.

This CDR3 reads CASIRENYNEQFF. The CDR3 nucleotides are TGTGCCAGCATCCGGGAGAACTACAATGAGCAGTTCTTC. The V call is TRBV12-3 or TRBV12-4, the J call TRBJ2-1, with TRBD2 as a possible D gene (6 bases). Trimming shortened V by 7 bases and J by 3 bases, and 10 bases separated the two germline ends. The CDR3 runs to 13 residues.

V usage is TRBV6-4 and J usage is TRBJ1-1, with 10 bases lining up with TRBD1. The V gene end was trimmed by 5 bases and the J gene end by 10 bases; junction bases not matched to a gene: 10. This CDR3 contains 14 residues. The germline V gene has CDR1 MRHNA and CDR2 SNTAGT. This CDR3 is CASSPGQGLFGAFF. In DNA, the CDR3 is TGTGCCAGCAGTCCGGGACAGGGGCTCTTCGGAGCTTTCTTT.

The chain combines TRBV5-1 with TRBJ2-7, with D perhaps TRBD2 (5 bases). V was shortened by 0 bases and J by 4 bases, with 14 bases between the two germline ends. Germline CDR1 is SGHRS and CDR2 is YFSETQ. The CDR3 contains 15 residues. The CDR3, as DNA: TGCGCCAGCAGCTTGGTTACGGGGAGTGAGTACGAGCAGTACTTC. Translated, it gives CASSLVTGSEYEQYF.

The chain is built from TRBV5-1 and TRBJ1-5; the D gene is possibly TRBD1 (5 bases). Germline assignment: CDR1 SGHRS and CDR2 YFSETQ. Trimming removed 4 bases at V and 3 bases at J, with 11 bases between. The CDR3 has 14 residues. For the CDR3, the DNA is TGCGCCAGCAGCCCGGGGGGATTCAATCAGCCCCAGCATTTT. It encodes CASSPGGFNQPQHF.

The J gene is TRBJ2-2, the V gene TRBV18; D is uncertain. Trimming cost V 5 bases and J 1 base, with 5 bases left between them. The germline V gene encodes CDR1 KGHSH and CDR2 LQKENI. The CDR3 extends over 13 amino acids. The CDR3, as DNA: TGTGCCAGCTCAACTATGAACACCGGGGAGCTGTTTTTT. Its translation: CASSTMNTGELFF.

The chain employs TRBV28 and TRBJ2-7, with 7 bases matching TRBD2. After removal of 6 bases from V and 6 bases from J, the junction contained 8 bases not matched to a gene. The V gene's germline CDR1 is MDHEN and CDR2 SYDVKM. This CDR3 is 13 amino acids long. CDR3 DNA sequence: TGTGCCAGCAGCCCCTACCGGACTAGCGAGCAGTACTTC. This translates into CASSPYRTSEQYF.

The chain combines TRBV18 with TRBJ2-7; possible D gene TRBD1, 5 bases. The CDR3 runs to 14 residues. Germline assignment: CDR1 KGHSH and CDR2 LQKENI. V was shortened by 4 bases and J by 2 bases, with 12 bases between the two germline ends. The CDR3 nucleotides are TGTGCCAGCTCACATGCAGGGATACCCTACGAGCAGTACTTC. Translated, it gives CASSHAGIPYEQYF. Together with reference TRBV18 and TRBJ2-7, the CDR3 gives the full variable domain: NAGVMQNPRHLVRRRGQEARLRCSPMKGHSHVYWYRQLPEEGLKFMVYLQKENIIDESGMPKERFSAEFPKEGPSILRIQQVVRGDSAAYFCASSHAGIPYEQYFGPGTRLTVT.

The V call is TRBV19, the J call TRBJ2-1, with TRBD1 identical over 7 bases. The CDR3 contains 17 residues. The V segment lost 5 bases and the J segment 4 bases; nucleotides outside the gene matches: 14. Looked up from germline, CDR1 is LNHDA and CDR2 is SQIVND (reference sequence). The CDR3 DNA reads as TGTGCCAGTAGTCTAACCGCGGCAGGGGGATCTTACAATGAGCAGTTCTTC. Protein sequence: CASSLTAAGGSYNEQFF. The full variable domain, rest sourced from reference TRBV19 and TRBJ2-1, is DGGITQSPKYLFRKEGQNVTLSCEQNLNHDAMYWYRQDPGQGLRLIYYSQIVNDFQKGDIAEGYSVSREKKESFPLTVTSAQKNPTAFYLCASSLTAAGGSYNEQFFGPGTRLTVL.

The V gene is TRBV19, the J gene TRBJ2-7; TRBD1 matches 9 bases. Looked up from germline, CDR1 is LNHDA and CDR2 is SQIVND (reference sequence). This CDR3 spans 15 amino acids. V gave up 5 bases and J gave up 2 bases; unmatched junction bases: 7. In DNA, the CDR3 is TGTGCCAGTAGTGGCTGGGACAGGGCTGCCTACGAGCAGTACTTC. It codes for CASSGWDRAAYEQYF.

The DNA of the CDR3 is TGTGCCAGTAGTATCTTCGGGACAAGTTTCCCCAATGAGCAGTTCTTC. Its translation is CASSIFGTSFPNEQFF. V is TRBV19 and J is TRBJ2-1; D perhaps matches TRBD1 (6 bases). This CDR3 is 16 amino acids long. The germline V gene encodes CDR1 LNHDA and CDR2 SQIVND (reference sequence). The V end lost 3 bases, the J end lost 6 bases, and 18 bases lay between the germline ends.

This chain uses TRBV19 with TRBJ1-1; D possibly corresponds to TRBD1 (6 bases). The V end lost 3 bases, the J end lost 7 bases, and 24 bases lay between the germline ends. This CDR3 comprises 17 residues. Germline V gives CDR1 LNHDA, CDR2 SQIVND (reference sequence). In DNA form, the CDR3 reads TGTGCCAGTAGTATTATTCCCTGGGAAACAGGGATGAATGAAGCTTTCTTT. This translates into CASSIIPWETGMNEAFF.

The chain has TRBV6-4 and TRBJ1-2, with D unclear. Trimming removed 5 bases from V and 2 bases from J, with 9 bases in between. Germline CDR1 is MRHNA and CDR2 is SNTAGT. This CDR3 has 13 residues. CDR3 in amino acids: CASSRSGNYGYTF. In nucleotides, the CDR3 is TGTGCCAGCAGTAGGAGTGGGAACTATGGCTACACCTTC.

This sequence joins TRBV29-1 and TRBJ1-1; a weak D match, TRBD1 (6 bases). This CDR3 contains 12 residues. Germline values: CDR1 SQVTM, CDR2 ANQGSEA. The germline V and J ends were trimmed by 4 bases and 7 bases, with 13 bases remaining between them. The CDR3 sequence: CSVVVRGSEAFF. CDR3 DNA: TGCAGCGTTGTAGTCAGGGGCAGTGAAGCTTTCTTT.

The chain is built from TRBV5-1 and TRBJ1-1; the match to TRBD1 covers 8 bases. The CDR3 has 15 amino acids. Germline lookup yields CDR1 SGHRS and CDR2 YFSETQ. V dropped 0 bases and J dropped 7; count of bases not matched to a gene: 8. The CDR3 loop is CASSLGTGNRVEAFF. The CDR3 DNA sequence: TGCGCCAGCAGCTTGGGGACAGGGAACCGAGTTGAAGCTTTCTTT.

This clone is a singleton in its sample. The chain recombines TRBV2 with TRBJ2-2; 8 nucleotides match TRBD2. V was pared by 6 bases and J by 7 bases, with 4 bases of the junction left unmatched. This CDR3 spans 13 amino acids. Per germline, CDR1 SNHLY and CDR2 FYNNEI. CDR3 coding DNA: TGTGCCAGCAGGCGGGAGGAGGTCGGGGAGCTGTTTTTT. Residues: CASRREEVGELFF.